This T cell receptor beta chain was found in a study of identical twins. With respect to this clonotype: As yet, its antigen is unknown.

Unique molecular identifiers were present on the cDNA, and a universal primer site came from template switching. TCRdb reprocessed the 5' RACE reads via MiXCR and lists one record per CDR3 protein. There are roughly 490,000 distinct CDR3 sequences in the sample; roughly 13% occur only once, and approximately 0.9% lies in the top ten. Whole-study findings and limits: Beta out-of-frame twin sharing showed a weaker excess. In monozygotic twins, models underestimated the sharing of out-of-frame TCR alpha.

The same sample was also studied in work on yellow fever vaccine responses in identical twins.

The sequence derives from a young woman in good health. Input material: CD4+ T cells sorted from blood.

CDR3 sequence (DNA): TGTGCCAGCAGTTACTGGGCGGGAGACACCTACAATGAGCAGTTCTTC. Its protein is CASSYWAGDTYNEQFF. The rearrangement links TRBV6-2 or TRBV6-3 to TRBJ2-1; 7 nucleotides agree with TRBD2. Per germline, CDR1 MNHEY and CDR2 SVGEGT. The V gene end was trimmed by 1 base and the J gene end by 2 bases; junction bases not matched to a gene: 5. The CDR3 spans 16 residues.